This T cell receptor beta chain was captured in a study of response to subunit inactivated influenza vaccine (dated by TCRdb to the late 2010s). About the study as a whole: To follow how T cells responded to a trivalent subunit inactivated influenza vaccine, the researchers relied on deep quantitative profiling of the T cell receptor repertoire. What the work shows at the level of the full study, not this receptor alone: The authors proposed that each seasonal influenza vaccination may bring in only a limited number of new T cells.

Looking up the germline V gene (reference sequence) yields CDR1 DFQATT and CDR2 SNEGSKA. The junction carries 12 bases between V and J, which are trimmed by 0 bases and 1 base respectively. There are 15 amino acids in the CDR3, from cysteine to phenylalanine inclusive. Only the CDR3 part of the read is kept: 45 bases, read in frame from the first base. A remark on this clonotype: No antigen is known for it. Within one base of it there is no much larger clone, and no base qualities were kept.

Library preparation used RT-PCR. Sequencing was performed on an Illumina HiSeq 2500. TCRdb cleaned the public reads at Q25 with fastp, built clones with MiXCR and kept in-frame beta chains. CDR3 protein duplicates are merged, each entry listing the most common genes and DNA. The sample table lists 650,000 to 800,000 distinct CDR3 sequences, roughly 20% of them with a count of one. The ten biggest clones cover about a tenth of the sample. The sequences come from PBMCs from blood, collected about 5 days after vaccination. This sequence was found in a man aged 45 to 65 who received an inactivated influenza vaccine. Donor details come from another sample of the same person, matched by shared clones. The chain joins TRBV20-1 to TRBJ1-1, with no reliable assignment of the D segment. The nucleotide sequence is TGCAGTGCTAGAGATCGTAAGCATACGAACACTGAAGCTTTCTTT. Translation gives CSARDRKHTNTEAFF.